These 13 T cell receptor beta chains were all obtained from the same sample, sequenced in a study of blood T cell repertoires in COVID-19. Method: immunoSEQ multiplex PCR; TCRdb's copy keeps in-frame clones and lacks some. The sample gives about 250,000 clones, approximately 82% of which show up once; roughly 5.3% is in the top ten. Material: PBMCs or T cells enriched from blood (not recorded which). The receptors were sampled from a man in his forties who had been exposed to COVID-19.

The rearrangement uses TRBV19 and TRBJ1-6; 7 positions match TRBD1. CDR1 is LNHDA and CDR2 is SQIVND in the germline V gene (reference sequence). The ends lost 3 bases at V and 4 bases at J; junction bases unmatched: 3. The CDR3 runs 15 residues. CDR3 amino acids: CASSIAGQYNSPLHF. CDR3 nucleotides: TGTGCCAGTAGTATTGCGGGACAGTATAATTCACCCCTCCACTTT.

The chain links TRBV29-1 to TRBJ2-1; no clear D gene. V lost 8 bases to trimming and J lost 0 bases, with 11 bases between them. CDR1 is SQVTM and CDR2 is ANQGSEA in the germline V gene. This CDR3 is 13 amino acids long. CDR3 amino acids: CSHTITSYNEQFF. In DNA, the CDR3 is TGCAGCCATACAATTACCTCCTACAATGAGCAGTTCTTC.

The V gene is TRBV29-1, the J gene TRBJ2-1; TRBD2 matches at 10 bases. Trimming removed 6 bases from V and 4 bases from J; junction bases left unmatched: 9. Germline V gene data show CDR1 as SQVTM and CDR2 as ANQGSEA. This CDR3 comprises 15 residues. The CDR3 sequence: CSVDPGTSEYNEQFF. Written as DNA, the CDR3 is TGCAGCGTCGACCCCGGGACTAGCGAGTACAATGAGCAGTTCTTC.

The chain joins TRBV28 to TRBJ1-1; D is possibly TRBD1 (5 bases). The V gene's germline CDR1 is MDHEN and CDR2 SYDVKM. Trimming left V 4 bases short and J 8 bases short, with 20 bases between. The CDR3 consists of 15 residues. CDR3 protein: CASSSLSREGLEAFF. As DNA, the CDR3 is TGTGCCAGCAGTTCATTATCGAGGGAGGGGTTGGAAGCTTTCTTT.

The V call is TRBV7-8, the J call TRBJ2-2, with 7 bases that match TRBD2. This CDR3 has 16 amino acids. Germline CDR1 reads SGHVS; CDR2 reads FQNEAQ. The J segment lost 8 bases and the V segment lost 5 bases, leaving 14 bases of the junction unmatched. This chain's CDR3 is CASSQDPGTTSGELFF. As DNA, the CDR3 is TGTGCCAGCAGCCAAGACCCCGGGACTACCTCGGGGGAGCTGTTTTTT.

This chain links TRBV20-1 with TRBJ2-5; D call uncertain. There are 11 residues in the CDR3. The germline V gene encodes CDR1 DFQATT and CDR2 SNEGSKA (reference sequence). V lost 4 bases and J 4 bases, leaving 7 bases between the germline ends. In DNA, the CDR3 is TGCAGTGCTACCCCGGGAGAGACCCAGTACTTC. It encodes CSATPGETQYF.

This chain uses TRBV5-1 with TRBJ1-1; D is unresolved. This CDR3 comprises 13 residues. The germline V and J ends were trimmed by 4 bases and 3 bases, with 10 bases remaining between them. The germline V gene has CDR1 SGHRS and CDR2 YFSETQ. CDR3 amino acids: CASSPLRDTEAFF. CDR3 nucleotides: TGCGCCAGCAGCCCCCTTCGGGACACTGAAGCTTTCTTT.

The rearrangement uses TRBV6-5 and TRBJ1-6; 10 positions agree with TRBD1. Germline V CDR1 and CDR2: MNHEY, SVGAGI. This CDR3 region has 15 residues. V lost 8 bases, J lost 5 bases, and 6 bases stayed unmatched. The CDR3 loop is CASGKGQGDNSPLHF. Written as DNA, the CDR3 is TGTGCCAGCGGCAAAGGACAGGGGGATAATTCACCCCTCCACTTT.

The chain joins TRBV5-4 to TRBJ2-7, with TRBD1 matching 9 bases. Per the germline V gene, CDR1 is SGHNT and CDR2 is YYREEE (reference sequence). The CDR3 totals 15 residues. V was pared by 2 bases and J by 6 bases, with 9 bases of the junction left unmatched. CDR3 sequence (DNA): TGTGCCAGCAGCTTAGCCGGGACAGGGCCGTCCGAGCAGTACTTC. This translates into CASSLAGTGPSEQYF.

The chain is built from TRBV18 and TRBJ1-3, with D tentatively TRBD1 (6 bases). V shed 4 bases and J shed 0 bases, with 13 bases lying between them. The CDR3 covers 16 residues. Germline V gene lookup returns CDR1 KGHSH and CDR2 LQKENI. The DNA for the CDR3 is TGTGCCAGCTCACTACAGGACAGCGCCTCTGGAAACACCATATATTTT. Protein: CASSLQDSASGNTIYF.

There are many counts of this clone. V is TRBV11-2 and J is TRBJ1-5, with D tentatively TRBD1 (6 bases). V was shortened by 5 bases and J by 4 bases, with 9 bases between the two germline ends. There are 13 residues in the CDR3. The V gene's germline CDR1 is SGHAT and CDR2 FQNNGV. The CDR3 sequence: CASSKDRNQPQHF. The CDR3 nucleotides read TGTGCCAGCAGCAAGGACAGAAATCAGCCCCAGCATTTT.

This clone has a single count. The rearrangement links TRBV19 to TRBJ2-2; TRBD2 is a possible D gene (6 bases). The V end lost 10 bases, the J end lost 4 bases, and 25 bases lay between the germline ends. Germline V gene lookup returns CDR1 LNHDA and CDR2 SQIVND (reference sequence). This CDR3 contains 17 residues. Here the CDR3 reads CATLTTPGTGTTGELFF. The CDR3 DNA is TGTGCCACTCTCACTACCCCCGGGACTGGCACCACCGGGGAGCTGTTTTTT.

In DNA, the CDR3 is TGTGCCAGTAGGGGACAGCATAGAAACACTGAAGCTTTCTTT. Translating gives CASRGQHRNTEAFF. V usage is TRBV19 and J usage is TRBJ1-1; TRBD1 matches at 7 bases. There are 14 residues in the CDR3. Germline trimming cut 6 bases from V and 2 bases from J; bases unmatched to any gene: 6. Germline loops: CDR1 LNHDA, CDR2 SQIVND (reference sequence).